The 18 T cell receptor beta chains below all came from one sample that was sequenced in a study of technical replicates of blood from a few donors. Produced via immunoSEQ multiplex PCR; TCRdb's table is partial and in-frame only. This table has roughly 50,000 clones, about 95% appearing once. The sample taken for sequencing was PBMCs. The receptors here all came from a human donor in good health. Some clones in this sample may be carry-over from other donors' samples.

The chain uses TRBV10-3 and TRBJ2-5; 15 positions match TRBD2. The CDR3 runs to 17 residues. V was clipped by 3 bases and J by 5 bases; unmatched bases: 7. Germline loops: CDR1 ENHRY, CDR2 SYGVKD. The CDR3: CAISEGGLAGGGETQYF. The CDR3 DNA follows: TGTGCCATCAGTGAAGGGGGACTAGCGGGAGGCGGGGAGACCCAGTACTTC.

J is TRBJ2-5 and V is TRBV9; 11 bases map to TRBD2. With 4 bases clipped from V and 4 bases from J, the junction kept 6 bases outside the gene matches. This CDR3 comprises 15 residues. Germline lookup yields CDR1 SGDLS and CDR2 YYNGEE. The CDR3 is CASSTLAGGGETQYF. The CDR3 coding sequence is TGTGCCAGCAGCACCTTAGCGGGAGGGGGAGAGACCCAGTACTTC. The full variable domain, in which reference TRBV9 and TRBJ2-5 provide the parts outside the CDR3, is DSGVTQTPKHLITATGQRVTLRCSPRSGDLSVYWYQQSLDQGLQFLIQYYNGEERAKGNILERFSAQQFPDLHSELNLSSLELGDSALYFCASSTLAGGGETQYFGPGTRLLVL.

This chain links TRBV5-4 with TRBJ2-5, with TRBD2 matching 10 bases. Losses at the gene ends were 2 bases for V and 5 bases for J; bases not matched to a gene: 6. The CDR3 contains 15 residues. CDR1 and CDR2 (germline): SGHNT, YYREEE (reference sequence). CDR3 coding DNA: TGTGCCAGCAGCTTAGCGGGAGGGCGGTCGGAGACCCAGTACTTC. This sequence encodes CASSLAGGRSETQYF. Variable domain in full (rest from reference TRBV5-4 and TRBJ2-5): ETGVTQSPTHLIKTRGQQVTLRCSSQSGHNTVSWYQQALGQGPQFIFQYYREEENGRGNFPPRFSGLQFPNYSSELNVNALELDDSALYLCASSLAGGRSETQYFGPGTRLLVL.

V and J are TRBV27 and TRBJ1-1; 8 bases agree with TRBD1. Germline-derived CDR1 and CDR2 are MNHEY and SMNVEV (reference sequence). V shed 7 bases, J shed 3 bases, and the junction held 7 bases outside the gene matches. The CDR3 is 14 amino acids. The CDR3 region has the DNA TGTGCCAGCAAAGACAGGGGCGAGTACACTGAAGCTTTCTTT. Translated: CASKDRGEYTEAFF.

J is TRBJ2-6 and V is TRBV7-3; TRBD2 agrees at 7 bases. The CDR3 loop spans 16 amino acids. Trimming removed 1 base from V and 2 bases from J; junction bases left unmatched: 2. Per the germline V gene, CDR1 is SGHTA and CDR2 is FQGTGA. The CDR3 spells CASSLSAGAGANVLTF. CDR3 nucleotide sequence: TGTGCCAGCAGCTTAAGTGCGGGGGCTGGGGCCAACGTCCTGACTTTC.

The chain recombines TRBV7-2 with TRBJ2-1; 7 bases are a match to TRBD2. The CDR3 is 15 amino acids. Trimming at V came to 1 base and at J to 5 bases, leaving 5 bases not matched to a gene. Looked up from germline, CDR1 is SGHTA and CDR2 is FQGNSA. CDR3 residues: CASSLVFGTNNEQFF. The CDR3 bases are TGTGCCAGCAGCTTAGTCTTTGGGACTAACAATGAGCAGTTCTTC.

The rearrangement joins TRBV5-1 to TRBJ2-3; 14 nucleotides match TRBD2. After removal of 4 bases from V and 0 bases from J, the junction contained 13 bases not matched to a gene. CDR3 length: 20 amino acids. CDR1 is SGHRS and CDR2 is YFSETQ in the germline V gene. The CDR3 loop is CASSKGLAGGRRPSTDTQYF. The CDR3 DNA reads as TGCGCCAGCAGCAAAGGACTAGCGGGGGGACGACGTCCTAGCACAGATACGCAGTATTTT. The variable domain in full, completed from reference TRBV5-1 and TRBJ2-3, reads KAGVTQTPRYLIKTRGQQVTLSCSPISGHRSVSWYQQTPGQGLQFLFEYFSETQRNKGNFPGRFSGRQFSNSRSEMNVSTLELGDSALYLCASSKGLAGGRRPSTDTQYFGPGTRLTVL.

This chain links TRBV5-6 with TRBJ1-1; 7 bases align to TRBD1. The V gene end was trimmed by 4 bases and the J gene end by 3 bases; junction bases not matched to a gene: 6. This CDR3 comprises 14 residues. Germline-derived CDR1 and CDR2 are SGHDT and YYEEEE. In DNA, the CDR3 is TGTGCCAGCAGCCGACAGGGTTGGGACACTGAAGCTTTCTTT. It is translated as CASSRQGWDTEAFF.

V gene TRBV4-3 combines with J gene TRBJ2-1, with a weak D call TRBD2 (5 bases). Germline loops: CDR1 LGHNA, CDR2 YSLEER. V was shortened by 4 bases and J by 3 bases, with 16 bases between the two germline ends. CDR3 length: 16 amino acids. DNA of the CDR3: TGCGCCAGCAGCCCAGCCCCCTCCGGGGTCTACAATGAGCAGTTCTTC. Its protein is CASSPAPSGVYNEQFF.

The CDR3 coding sequence is TGTGCCAGCAGCCAATTGTCGGGAACAAATGAAAAACTGTTTTTT. Translation gives CASSQLSGTNEKLFF. The chain employs TRBV5-4 and TRBJ1-4, with no clear D. The V end was cut by 4 bases, the J end by 5 bases, with 15 bases between. Germline CDR1 and CDR2: SGHNT and YYREEE (reference sequence). The CDR3 length is 15 residues.

This chain uses TRBV7-9 with TRBJ2-7; tentative D call: TRBD2 (7 bases). Trimming removed 5 bases at V and 4 bases at J, with 18 bases between. CDR3 length: 15 amino acids. Germline V lookup: CDR1 SEHNR, CDR2 FQNEAQ (reference sequence). The CDR3 here is CASSPGRGPPYEQYF. CDR3 DNA sequence: TGTGCCAGCAGCCCCGGGCGGGGGCCACCTTACGAGCAGTACTTC. The whole variable domain, remainder taken from reference TRBV7-9 and TRBJ2-7, is DTGVSQNPRHKITKRGQNVTFRCDPISEHNRLYWYRQTLGQGPEFLTYFQNEAQLEKSRLLSDRFSAERPKGSFSTLEIQRTEQGDSAMYLCASSPGRGPPYEQYFGPGTRLTVT.

This clone was observed once. CDR3 amino acids: CASRSGAGAITEAFF. In DNA form, the CDR3 reads TGTGCCAGCAGGTCAGGGGCGGGGGCGATCACTGAAGCTTTCTTT. This chain connects TRBV27 to TRBJ1-1; TRBD1 might be the D (6 bases). V shed 6 bases and J shed 4 bases, with 18 bases lying between them. The germline V gene has CDR1 MNHEY and CDR2 SMNVEV (reference sequence). This CDR3 spans 15 amino acids.

About this clone: Germline and junction disagree at one end, which may indicate a read error. The V call is TRBV20-1, the J call TRBJ2-7, with D perhaps matching TRBD1 (6 bases). The CDR3 covers 11 residues. CDR1 and CDR2 (germline): DFQATT, SNEGSKA (reference sequence). For the CDR3, the DNA is TGCAGTGCTAGAGATGGGGGCCATCAATCCTTC. Translating it yields CSARDGGHQSF.

The genes are TRBV7-9 and TRBJ2-3, with D maybe TRBD1 (5 bases). V was cut by 1 base and J by 8 bases, with 10 bases left in between. In germline, CDR1 is SEHNR, CDR2 FQNEAQ (reference sequence). The CDR3 has 13 residues. CDR3 sequence reads: CASSLEGLGTQYF. CDR3 nucleotide sequence: TGTGCCAGCAGCTTAGAGGGGTTAGGTACGCAGTATTTT. Filled out from reference TRBV7-9 and TRBJ2-3, the complete variable domain reads DTGVSQNPRHKITKRGQNVTFRCDPISEHNRLYWYRQTLGQGPEFLTYFQNEAQLEKSRLLSDRFSAERPKGSFSTLEIQRTEQGDSAMYLCASSLEGLGTQYFGPGTRLTVL.

This chain connects TRBV27 to TRBJ2-5; a possible D gene is TRBD1 (6 bases). Deletions cut 5 bases from V and 1 base from J, with 17 bases between. CDR3 size: 16 residues. In germline, CDR1 is MNHEY, CDR2 SMNVEV (reference sequence). CDR3 residues: CASSTRGHQIQETQYF. The CDR3 nucleotides are TGTGCCAGCAGTACACGGGGACACCAGATCCAAGAGACCCAGTACTTC.

V is TRBV5-4 and J is TRBJ2-5; 16 positions agree with TRBD2. Trimming removed 4 bases from V and 4 bases from J; junction bases left unmatched: 7. The CDR3 consists of 17 residues. The germline V gene encodes CDR1 SGHNT and CDR2 YYREEE (reference sequence). This chain's CDR3 is CASSAGLAGGLGETQYF. Written as DNA, the CDR3 is TGTGCCAGCAGCGCGGGACTAGCGGGGGGGCTGGGAGAGACCCAGTACTTC.

The chain joins TRBV7-3 to TRBJ1-2; D gene uncertain. The CDR3 totals 14 residues. Looked up from germline, CDR1 is SGHTA and CDR2 is FQGTGA. The V end lost 4 bases, the J end lost 14 bases, and 23 bases lay between the germline ends. The CDR3 DNA reads TGTGCCAGCAGCTACGGGCCAGGCGAGGGTGCCGTGACCTTC. This gives the protein CASSYGPGEGAVTF.

This clone was seen only a few times. The V and J genes are TRBV11-1 and TRBJ2-7; 8 nucleotides match TRBD1. Germline loops: CDR1 SGHAT, CDR2 FQDESV (reference sequence). Germline trimming cut 7 bases from V and 5 bases from J; bases unmatched to any gene: 10. The CDR3 runs to 14 residues. The CDR3 nucleotides read TGTGCCAGCACCGGCGGTGACAGGGGCAACGAGCAGTACTTC. Translating it yields CASTGGDRGNEQYF.